Listed here are 20 T cell receptor beta chains from one sample, sequenced in a study of blood T cell repertoires in COVID-19. Sequencing was performed with immunoSEQ multiplex PCR; in TCRdb, only in-frame clones are kept and a portion is missing. The table shows around 88,000 clones, with over 70% occurring only once. The sequenced sample consisted of peripheral blood. These receptors came from a man aged 50-60 years who had recovered from COVID-19.

The CDR3: CASSQGQRWEETQYF. CDR3 coding DNA: TGTGCCAGCAGCCAGGGCCAAAGGTGGGAAGAGACCCAGTACTTC. The rearrangement uses TRBV3-1 (or the pseudogene TRBV3-2) and TRBJ2-5; D remains ambiguous. The CDR3 sequence is 15 residues long. V was clipped by 3 bases and J by 3 bases, with 14 bases between them. Germline loops: CDR1 LGHDT, CDR2 YNNKEL (reference sequence).

This clone showed up just a few times. The chain uses TRBV7-2 and TRBJ2-3, with a possible D match to TRBD2 (5 bases). With 1 base removed from V and 3 bases from J, the gap between germline ends came to 17 bases. CDR1 and CDR2 (germline): SGHTA, FQGNSA. This CDR3 has 17 amino acids. The CDR3 DNA sequence: TGTGCCAGCAGCTTAGGTGACGGACTCGGCGGTACAGATACGCAGTATTTT. As protein: CASSLGDGLGGTDTQYF.

The chain employs TRBV7-9 and TRBJ2-5; tentative D call: TRBD2 (6 bases). From germline, CDR1 is SEHNR and CDR2 FQNEAQ (reference sequence). The V end was cut by 2 bases, the J end by 5 bases, with 15 bases between. This CDR3 region has 15 residues. For the CDR3, the DNA is TGTGCCAGCAGCTTATCCCGGCTAGCGAAGGAGACCCAGTACTTC. It codes for CASSLSRLAKETQYF.

The chain is built from TRBV11-2 and TRBJ2-4; TRBD2 is a possible D gene (6 bases). The CDR3 spans 13 residues. The germline V gene has CDR1 SGHAT and CDR2 FQNNGV. V lost 6 bases, J lost 9 bases, and 15 bases lay in between. CDR3 loop: CASRGGIVGIQYF. DNA of the CDR3: TGTGCCAGCAGGGGGGGAATCGTCGGCATTCAGTACTTC.

The chain is built from TRBV7-2 and TRBJ1-6; D is possibly TRBD1 (5 bases). The V end lost 6 bases, the J end lost 10 bases, and 19 bases lay between the germline ends. This CDR3 has 15 residues. The germline V gene has CDR1 SGHTA and CDR2 FQGNSA. CDR3 region: CASSSAGPGKSPLHF. The CDR3 nucleotides read TGTGCCAGCAGTTCAGCGGGTCCAGGGAAATCACCCCTCCACTTT.

This clone was recorded once. This chain joins TRBV19 and TRBJ2-3; D unclear. Trimming took off 5 bases at V and 1 base at J, with 7 bases between the two ends. This CDR3 has 13 residues. Germline CDR1 and CDR2: LNHDA and SQIVND (reference sequence). The CDR3 protein is CASSETRTDTQYF. The CDR3 DNA sequence: TGTGCCAGTAGTGAGACTCGCACAGATACGCAGTATTTT.

The rearrangement links TRBV27 to TRBJ1-5; 8 positions match TRBD1. CDR1 and CDR2 from the germline V gene are MNHEY and SMNVEV (reference sequence). V lost 6 bases, J lost 7 bases, and 14 bases stayed unmatched. The CDR3 extends over 16 amino acids. The CDR3 bases are TGTGCCAGCAGGACCGGACAGGGCTTAGGGGGACAGCCCCAGCATTTT. Translation: CASRTGQGLGGQPQHF.

The chain has TRBV11-2 and TRBJ2-7; D possibly corresponds to TRBD1 (6 bases). In germline, CDR1 is SGHAT, CDR2 FQNNGV. The CDR3 consists of 16 residues. Trimming removed 4 bases at V and 6 bases at J, with 22 bases between. CDR3 sequence reads: CASSSGTREMQGEQYF. The CDR3 DNA sequence: TGTGCCAGCAGCTCCGGGACAAGGGAGATGCAGGGCGAGCAGTACTTC. Looking up the rest from reference TRBV11-2 and TRBJ2-7 gives the full variable domain: EAGVAQSPRYKIIEKRQSVAFWCNPISGHATLYWYQQILGQGPKLLIQFQNNGVVDDSQLPKDRFSAERLKGVDSTLKIQPAKLEDSAVYLCASSSGTREMQGEQYFGPGTRLTVT.

As for this clone: This sequence may be a read error, since a much larger clone differs from it by one base. Here the CDR3 DNA reads TGTGCCAGCAGTGAGGGACAGGGGGGTTCACCCCTCCACTTT. It codes for CASSEGQGGSPLHF. The chain joins TRBV6-1 to TRBJ1-6; 11 bases fit TRBD1. Germline V lookup: CDR1 MNHNS, CDR2 SASEGT. V gave up 3 bases and J gave up 9 bases; unmatched junction bases: 1. This CDR3 is built from 14 residues.

The chain has TRBV7-2 and TRBJ2-7; 7 bases match TRBD1. Germline trimming cut 5 bases from V and 4 bases from J; bases unmatched to any gene: 5. The CDR3 loop spans 13 amino acids. In germline, CDR1 is SGHTA, CDR2 FQGNSA. The CDR3 DNA reads TGTGCCAGCAGCAAGGACAGGCGATACGAGCAGTACTTC. It yields the protein CASSKDRRYEQYF.

This chain uses TRBV3-1 (or the pseudogene TRBV3-2) with TRBJ2-2; D might be TRBD1 (6 bases). The germline V gene has CDR1 LGHDT and CDR2 YNNKEL (reference sequence). This CDR3 is built from 17 residues. With 0 bases removed from V and 4 bases from J, the gap between germline ends came to 15 bases. In DNA, the CDR3 is TGTGCCAGCAGCCAAGATCTCGGCAGGGGTGGCACCGGGGAGCTGTTTTTT. Amino acid sequence: CASSQDLGRGGTGELFF.

This clone appeared a few times. The rearrangement links TRBV27 to TRBJ2-7, with a weak D call TRBD2 (5 bases). The CDR3 contains 15 residues. V was clipped by 3 bases and J by 6 bases, with 18 bases between them. CDR1 is MNHEY and CDR2 is SMNVEV in the germline V gene (reference sequence). The CDR3: CASSFFGRGPSEQYF. CDR3 in DNA: TGTGCCAGCAGTTTTTTCGGACGCGGGCCTTCCGAGCAGTACTTC.

This sequence joins TRBV19 and TRBJ2-3, with D possibly TRBD2 on 6 matching bases. The CDR3 runs to 14 residues. Per germline, CDR1 LNHDA and CDR2 SQIVND (reference sequence). V was trimmed by 2 bases and J by 4 bases, leaving 10 bases between them. The CDR3 region is CASSISGVADTQYF. In DNA, the CDR3 is TGTGCCAGTAGTATATCGGGAGTCGCAGATACGCAGTATTTT.

The chain couples TRBV3-1 (or the pseudogene TRBV3-2) to TRBJ2-2; TRBD2 is a possible D gene (5 bases). Between the trimmed V and J ends, which lost 1 base and 7 bases, there was a span of 10 bases. This CDR3 region has 14 residues. CDR1 is LGHDT, CDR2 YNNKEL, per germline (reference sequence). The CDR3 DNA reads as TGTGCCAGCAGCCAAGTCCTACGGGGCGGGGAGCTGTTTTTT. This sequence encodes CASSQVLRGGELFF.

Ten or more counts support this clone. The gene calls are TRBV19 and TRBJ1-5, with TRBD1 identical over 7 bases. Germline assignment: CDR1 LNHDA and CDR2 SQIVND (reference sequence). The CDR3 covers 16 residues. After removal of 5 bases from V and 6 bases from J, the junction contained 13 bases not matched to a gene. DNA for the CDR3: TGTGCCAGTAGTGCGAGCGACAGGGTTTCGAGTCAGCCCCAGCATTTT. As protein: CASSASDRVSSQPQHF.

This chain connects TRBV6-5 to TRBJ2-5, with TRBD2 matching 8 bases. The CDR3 length is 15 residues. The germline CDR1 and CDR2 sequences are MNHEY and SVGAGI. With 10 bases clipped from V and 7 bases from J, the junction kept 17 bases outside the gene matches. This CDR3 reads CATRVSGSERGTQYF. CDR3 DNA sequence: TGTGCCACTCGTGTGAGCGGGAGTGAGCGGGGGACCCAGTACTTC.

The chain joins TRBV30 to TRBJ1-2; D uncertain. Trimming left V 1 base short and J 8 bases short, with 8 bases between. Germline loops: CDR1 GTSNPN, CDR2 SVGIG (reference sequence). This CDR3 spans 11 amino acids. CDR3 sequence reads: CAWSGAWGYTF. For the CDR3, the DNA is TGTGCCTGGAGTGGGGCGTGGGGCTACACCTTC.

V is TRBV6-5 and J is TRBJ2-5; D may be TRBD2 (7 bases). Germline V gene sequence: CDR1 MNHEY, CDR2 SVGAGI. The CDR3 is 15 residues long. Trimming took off 6 bases at V and 5 bases at J, with 19 bases between the two ends. The DNA of the CDR3 is TGTGCCAGCAGCATAAGCGGAGGGGGGGAGGAGACCCAGTACTTC. This sequence encodes CASSISGGGEETQYF.

V gene TRBV5-6 combines with J gene TRBJ1-3; maybe TRBD1 (6 bases). V was cut by 4 bases and J by 2 bases, with 10 bases left in between. CDR3 length: 14 amino acids. CDR1 SGHDT and CDR2 YYEEEE come from the germline V gene. CDR3 nucleotide sequence: TGTGCCAGCAGCGTACCAGGGGCTGGAAACACCATATATTTT. Translated: CASSVPGAGNTIYF.

V and J are TRBV10-3 and TRBJ2-3; TRBD2 aligns across 8 bases. The CDR3 is made up of 15 amino acids. V lost 5 bases and J lost 3; bases outside the gene matches: 7. Per the germline V gene, CDR1 is ENHRY and CDR2 is SYGVKD. The CDR3 is CAISPVVAGTDTQYF. The CDR3 DNA is TGTGCCATCAGTCCCGTGGTAGCGGGAACAGATACGCAGTATTTT.